Below, 17 T cell receptor beta chains from the same sample are listed, as sequenced in a study of cytomegalovirus exposure and HLA in healthy donors. Amplification used 60 Vbeta primers and 13 Jbeta primers. TCRdb's copy holds only in-frame clones and misses some; the assay was immunoSEQ multiplex PCR. The sample includes approximately 77,000 clones, about 73% of them seen just once. The material sequenced was PBMCs. The receptors were gathered from a man aged 40-49 years in good health and CMV-seronegative.

This clone was detected only once. The chain carries TRBV9 and TRBJ2-2; D perhaps matches TRBD1 (6 bases). This CDR3 is built from 15 residues. V was cut by 3 bases and J by 2 bases, with 11 bases left in between. Germline-derived CDR1 and CDR2 are SGDLS and YYNGEE. This chain's CDR3 is CASSAGTTNTGELFF. The CDR3 nucleotides read TGTGCCAGCAGCGCCGGGACAACCAACACCGGGGAGCTGTTTTTT.

The rearrangement uses TRBV5-1 and TRBJ1-1; D possibly corresponds to TRBD1 (6 bases). The CDR3 runs 15 residues. The germline CDR1 and CDR2 sequences are SGHRS and YFSETQ. Trimming took 4 bases from V and 0 from J, leaving 13 bases between them. The CDR3: CASSRSGQLNTEAFF. For the CDR3, the DNA is TGCGCCAGCAGCCGCTCAGGACAGTTGAACACTGAAGCTTTCTTT.

This clone occurred once. The rearrangement joins TRBV5-6 to TRBJ2-1; 8 bases agree with TRBD2. V was pared by 4 bases and J by 8 bases, with 5 bases of the junction left unmatched. This CDR3 comprises 13 residues. In germline, CDR1 is SGHDT, CDR2 YYEEEE. The CDR3 sequence is CASSQAGVHEQFF. CDR3 nucleotide sequence: TGTGCCAGCAGCCAAGCGGGAGTTCATGAGCAGTTCTTC.

This sequence joins TRBV4-1 and TRBJ2-7; D is undetermined. The germline V gene encodes CDR1 MGHRA and CDR2 YSYEKL. This CDR3 comprises 11 residues. V gave up 4 bases and J gave up 6 bases, with 7 bases separating them. The CDR3 bases are TGCGCCAGCAGCCTCCACGGCGAGCAGTACTTC. Amino acids: CASSLHGEQYF.

This clone is deemed medium-sized (0.01 to 0.1%). This rearrangement joins TRBV4-1 to TRBJ2-7; D is uncertain. With 1 base removed from V and 4 bases from J, the gap between germline ends came to 20 bases. The CDR3 has 17 amino acids. In germline, CDR1 is MGHRA, CDR2 YSYEKL. For the CDR3, the DNA is TGCGCCAGCAGCCAAGTCGACCTTATTAGCTATCCGTACGAGCAGTACTTC. Translating it yields CASSQVDLISYPYEQYF.

There are a few counts of this clone. V gene TRBV7-2 combines with J gene TRBJ1-4; D remains ambiguous. CDR1 and CDR2 (germline): SGHTA, FQGNSA. CDR3 size: 15 residues. The V end lost 3 bases, the J end lost 4 bases, and 12 bases lay between the germline ends. The CDR3 DNA is TGTGCCAGCAGCTTTACGGCGGGGTTTAATGAAAAACTGTTTTTT. Its translation is CASSFTAGFNEKLFF.

The genes are TRBV5-6 and TRBJ2-2; TRBD2 matches 13 bases. Germline V lookup: CDR1 SGHDT, CDR2 YYEEEE. J lost 2 bases, V lost 9 bases, and 4 bases had no gene match. The CDR3 sequence is 15 residues long. DNA for the CDR3: TGTGCCACCCGACTAGCGGGAGGTAACACCGGGGAGCTGTTTTTT. The encoded protein is CATRLAGGNTGELFF.

The J gene is TRBJ1-1, the V gene TRBV5-1; D call uncertain. This CDR3 region has 14 residues. With 1 base removed from V and 3 bases from J, the gap between germline ends came to 10 bases. CDR1 and CDR2 (germline): SGHRS, YFSETQ. Here the CDR3 DNA reads TGCGCCAGCAGCTTGTTAGGGAGGGACACTGAAGCTTTCTTT. Its translation: CASSLLGRDTEAFF.

The chain joins TRBV18 to TRBJ1-1; D is unclear. V dropped 3 bases and J dropped 2 bases, with 16 bases sitting between them. Germline-derived CDR1 and CDR2 are KGHSH and LQKENI. The CDR3 spans 16 residues. DNA of the CDR3: TGTGCCAGCTCACCGGAGCACCCTTTAACAAACACTGAAGCTTTCTTT. Protein product: CASSPEHPLTNTEAFF.

This clone has only one observation. The chain links TRBV9 to TRBJ2-5, with TRBD2 as a possible D gene (5 bases). The germline V gene has CDR1 SGDLS and CDR2 YYNGEE. The CDR3 is 14 amino acids. Trimming took 0 bases from V and 4 from J, leaving 10 bases between them. The CDR3 coding sequence is TGTGCCAGCAGCGTAGTTGGTGCGGGAGAGACCCAGTACTTC. It translates to CASSVVGAGETQYF.

The chain has TRBV29-1 and TRBJ2-1; 7 nucleotides match TRBD2. This CDR3 comprises 10 residues. Trimming at V came to 3 bases and at J to 16 bases, leaving 6 bases not matched to a gene. Germline V gives CDR1 SQVTM, CDR2 ANQGSEA. The chain's CDR3 is CSVDTGTIFF. The CDR3 nucleotides are TGCAGCGTTGATACCGGGACTATTTTCTTC.

V usage is TRBV5-1 and J usage is TRBJ2-1; D gene unclear. CDR1 SGHRS and CDR2 YFSETQ come from the germline V gene. V was shortened by 0 bases and J by 8 bases, with 12 bases between the two germline ends. The length of the CDR3 is 14 residues. The CDR3, as DNA: TGCGCCAGCAGCTTGGCGGTAGGCCGGGATGAGCAGTTCTTC. Its translation is CASSLAVGRDEQFF.

As to this clone: Within the sample, other DNA sequences also encode this same CDR3. The chain combines TRBV5-6 with TRBJ2-7; 10 bases agree with TRBD1. The V and J ends lost 4 bases and 3 bases, in that order; junction bases with no gene match: 1. The CDR3 contains 13 residues. The germline V gene encodes CDR1 SGHDT and CDR2 YYEEEE. The CDR3 DNA is TGTGCCAGCAGCCGGGACAGGGGCTACGAGCAGTACTTC. This encodes CASSRDRGYEQYF.

This chain uses TRBV6-5 with TRBJ2-7, with D maybe TRBD1 (5 bases). Germline V lookup: CDR1 MNHEY, CDR2 SVGAGI. With 0 bases removed from V and 1 base from J, the gap between germline ends came to 10 bases. The CDR3 contains 15 residues. CDR3 residues: CASSYSGPRSYEQYF. In nucleotides, the CDR3 is TGTGCCAGCAGTTACTCGGGGCCTCGGTCCTACGAGCAGTACTTC.

This clone was observed a single time. This chain connects TRBV10-2 to TRBJ2-2; 13 bases map to TRBD2. Germline CDR1 reads WSHSY; CDR2 reads SAAADI. Unmatched junction bases numbered 7, after V lost 11 bases and J lost 4 bases. The CDR3 runs to 15 residues. The CDR3, as DNA: TGCGCCGCCGGACTAGCGGGAGCGGGCACCGGGGAGCTGTTTTTT. Amino acids: CAAGLAGAGTGELFF.

The J gene is TRBJ2-7, the V gene TRBV5-6; the D is unclear. Trimming took 0 bases from V and 4 from J, leaving 14 bases between them. The CDR3 covers 15 residues. The germline V gene has CDR1 SGHDT and CDR2 YYEEEE. The CDR3, as DNA: TGTGCCAGCAGCTTGGGACCCCGGGTTTTGTACGAGCAGTACTTC. This sequence encodes CASSLGPRVLYEQYF.

V usage is TRBV11-3 and J usage is TRBJ2-2; D is perhaps TRBD1 (6 bases). The CDR3 is 14 amino acids. Trimming pared 1 base from V and 5 bases from J, leaving 8 bases between. Germline V gives CDR1 SGHNT, CDR2 YENEEA. The CDR3 reads CASSLGGGTGELFF. The DNA of the CDR3 is TGTGCCAGCAGCTTAGGAGGGGGAACCGGGGAGCTGTTTTTT.